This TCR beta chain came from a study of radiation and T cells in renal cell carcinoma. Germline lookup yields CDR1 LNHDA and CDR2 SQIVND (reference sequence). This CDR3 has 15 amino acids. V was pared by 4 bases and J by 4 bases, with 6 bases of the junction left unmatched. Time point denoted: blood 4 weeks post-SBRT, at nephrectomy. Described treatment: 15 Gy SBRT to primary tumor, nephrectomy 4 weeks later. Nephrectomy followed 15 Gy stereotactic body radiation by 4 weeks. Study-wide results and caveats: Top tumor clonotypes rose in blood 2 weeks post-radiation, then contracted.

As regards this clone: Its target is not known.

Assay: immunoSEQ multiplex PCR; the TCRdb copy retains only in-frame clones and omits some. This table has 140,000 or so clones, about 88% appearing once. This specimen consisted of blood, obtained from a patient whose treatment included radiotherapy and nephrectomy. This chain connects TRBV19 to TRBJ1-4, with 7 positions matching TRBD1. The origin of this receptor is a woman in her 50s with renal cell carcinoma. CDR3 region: CASSTTGANNEKLFF. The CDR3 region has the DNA TGTGCCAGTAGTACTACAGGGGCAAATAATGAAAAACTGTTTTTT.